This TCR beta chain was recovered during a study of blood T cell repertoires in COVID-19. Overall study: Samples of COVID-19 (acute and convalescent) were obtained from the United States, Italy and Spain. PBMCs, B-cell-depleted T cells, or T cells were the source of the cDNA or gDNA that made up the material.

This CDR3 spans 15 amino acids. V shed 3 bases and J shed 6 bases, with 17 bases lying between them. Germline V CDR1 and CDR2: SGHRS, YFSETQ. Original methodology: The assay estimated nucleated cells by amplifying reference gene primers. Generated by immunoSEQ multiplex PCR, the TCRdb table keeps only in-frame clones and is missing some. That table supplies the V and J calls and clone size; D and trimming were determined from the DNA. The data hold 200,000 to 300,000 clones, with around nine tenths observed a single time. This clonotype was obtained from a woman aged 55-75 years who had recovered from COVID-19. The specimen was peripheral blood. The J gene is TRBJ2-3, the V gene TRBV5-1, with a possible D match to TRBD1 (6 bases). CDR3 protein: CASSSENRDADTQYF. Here the CDR3 DNA reads TGCGCCAGCAGCTCGGAAAACAGGGATGCTGATACGCAGTATTTT.